These T cell receptor beta chains were read from a single sample in a study of metastatic and nonmetastatic thyroid tumors. TCRdb reanalyzed the PCR reads with MiXCR. The sample gives about 38,000 clones, around 26% of which show up once; 8% to 10% is in the top ten. Sequencing was carried out using blood. Source of these receptors: a female donor with papillary thyroid cancer or a benign thyroid nodule (not recorded which). Some clones in this sample may be carry-over from other donors' samples. CDR3s include the opening cysteine and the closing phenylalanine or tryptophan. A D gene is named only where the DNA matches it firmly. Where a row states a size, it is once, few, many or the class of an expanded clone; other rows omit it.

CASAYQVGSSPLHF | TGTGCCAGCGCATACCAAGTGGGCTCTTCACCCCTCCACTTT | TRBV2 | . | . | TRBJ1-6
CASSLLATGGLNDQYF | TGTGCCAGCAGTTTGCTCGCGACAGGGGGTCTCAACGACCAGTACTTC | TRBV28 | TRBD1 | . | TRBJ2-7
CASSLQDSPNNEQFF | TGCGCCAGCAGCTTGCAGGACTCTCCAAACAATGAGCAGTTCTTC | TRBV5-1 | . | . | TRBJ2-1
CASSTWTGVDEQYF | TGTGCCAGCAGTACCTGGACAGGTGTCGACGAGCAGTACTTC | TRBV12-3/TRBV12-4 | TRBD1 | medium-sized | TRBJ2-7
CASSAKGGGVELFF | TGTGCCAGCAGCGCCAAGGGGGGGGGCGTGGAGCTGTTTTTT | TRBV5-4 | . | . | TRBJ2-2
CASSSSANYGYTF | TGTGCCAGTAGTAGCAGCGCAAACTATGGCTACACCTTC | TRBV19 | . | . | TRBJ1-2
CASSLRGHTEAFF | TGTGCCAGCAGTTTAAGGGGGCACACTGAAGCTTTCTTT | TRBV12-3/TRBV12-4 | TRBD1 | many | TRBJ1-1
CASSREQNTEAFF | TGTGCCAGCAGTCGCGAGCAGAACACTGAAGCTTTCTTT | TRBV6-4 | . | many | TRBJ1-1
CASSQTGGPLHF | TGTGCCAGCAGTCAGACAGGGGGCCCCCTCCACTTT | TRBV4-2 | TRBD1 | many | TRBJ1-6
CASRVGAEQNTEYFF | TGTGCCAGCAGAGTCGGGGCAGAACAGAACACTGAATATTTCTTT | TRBV12-3/TRBV12-4 | . | few | TRBJ1-1
CASSVGRGGSDTQYF | TGTGCCAGCAGTGTTGGACGGGGTGGCTCAGATACGCAGTATTTT | TRBV3-1 | . | many | TRBJ2-3
CASSHSGSREQFF | TGCGCCAGCAGCCACTCGGGGTCTAGGGAGCAGTTCTTC | TRBV4-3 | . | . | TRBJ2-1
CATTTSLPGELFF | TGTGCCACCACAACATCGTTGCCCGGGGAGCTGTTTTTT | TRBV6-2/TRBV6-3 | . | medium-sized | TRBJ2-2
CASSAEPGTVNTGELFF | TGTGCCAGCAGCGCTGAACCCGGGACAGTTAACACCGGGGAGCTGTTTTTT | TRBV7-6 | TRBD1 | many | TRBJ2-2
CASSSSYGYTF | TGTGCCAGCAGTTCGTCCTATGGCTACACCTTC | TRBV6-9 | . | . | TRBJ1-2
CASSQARATGELFF | TGTGCCAGCAGCCAAGCAAGGGCCACCGGGGAGCTGTTTTTT | TRBV3-1 | . | many | TRBJ2-2
CASSLAFGQGVYEQYF | TGTGCCAGCAGTTTAGCCTTCGGACAGGGGGTCTACGAGCAGTACTTC | TRBV12-3/TRBV12-4 | TRBD1 | . | TRBJ2-7
CASRVDSTGYEQYF | TGCGCCAGCAGGGTTGACAGCACTGGCTACGAGCAGTACTTC | TRBV5-1 | . | . | TRBJ2-7
CSARDLEGGVYEQYF | TGCAGTGCTAGAGATCTAGAGGGCGGGGTTTACGAGCAGTACTTC | TRBV20-1 | . | many | TRBJ2-7
CASSLALQGAANNSPLHF | TGTGCCAGCAGCTTAGCGCTTCAAGGGGCGGCAAATAATTCACCCCTCCACTTT | TRBV7-2 | . | many | TRBJ1-6
CSASRGEVQPQHF | TGCAGTGCCTCGCGGGGGGAAGTGCAGCCCCAGCATTTT | TRBV20-1 | . | many | TRBJ1-5
CASSLTGYGYTF | TGTGCCAGCAGTTTAACAGGGTACGGCTACACCTTC | TRBV28 | . | . | TRBJ1-2
CASSPPLSGANVLTF | TGTGCCAGCAGCCCCCCCCTTTCAGGGGCCAACGTCCTGACTTTC | TRBV11-2 | . | many | TRBJ2-6
CAWRVASGNTIYF | TGTGCCTGGAGGGTGGCCTCTGGAAACACCATATATTTT | TRBV30 | . | many | TRBJ1-3
CASSRGSVSREQYF | TGTGCCAGCAGCCGCGGGAGCGTTTCGCGCGAGCAGTACTTC | TRBV7-8 | TRBD2 | many | TRBJ2-7
CSVPGGGTDTQYF | TGCAGTGTCCCGGGTGGGGGCACAGATACGCAGTATTTT | TRBV20-1 | . | many | TRBJ2-3
CASGTSGGPSYNEQFF | TGTGCCAGCGGGACTAGCGGGGGCCCGTCCTACAATGAGCAGTTCTTC | TRBV28 | TRBD2 | many | TRBJ2-1
CAIKGGTETQYF | TGTGCCATCAAAGGAGGGACGGAGACCCAGTACTTC | TRBV6-1 | . | medium-sized | TRBJ2-5
CAWSFTGTRSSYEQYF | TGTGCCTGGAGTTTCACCGGGACTAGGAGCTCCTACGAGCAGTACTTC | TRBV30 | TRBD2 | once | TRBJ2-7
CASSFGTGSSGELFF | TGTGCCAGCAGCTTCGGGACCGGGAGCTCCGGGGAGCTGTTTTTT | TRBV7-2 | . | . | TRBJ2-2
CASNPGQGPYGYTF | TGTGCCAGCAACCCGGGACAGGGGCCCTATGGCTACACCTTC | TRBV6-4 | TRBD1 | . | TRBJ1-2
CSASRRTGGTDTQYF | TGCAGTGCTTCCAGGAGGACGGGAGGCACAGATACGCAGTATTTT | TRBV20-1 | . | many | TRBJ2-3
CASIAGNEHNSPLHF | TGTGCCAGCATTGCGGGGAACGAGCATAATTCACCCCTCCACTTT | TRBV6-1 | . | few | TRBJ1-6
CASSPTGSGEKLFF | TGTGCCAGCAGCCCGACGGGGAGTGGAGAAAAACTGTTTTTT | TRBV7-8 | . | many | TRBJ1-4
CASSSPRQGRSPLHF | TGTGCCAGCAGTTCCCCAAGACAGGGAAGGTCACCCCTCCACTTT | TRBV6-1 | TRBD1 | medium-sized | TRBJ1-6
CASSQGIAEKYEQYF | TGTGCCAGCAGCCAAGGGATAGCGGAAAAATACGAGCAGTACTTC | TRBV4-2 | . | . | TRBJ2-7
CSGSGPPAPEQYF | TGCAGTGGCTCAGGGCCCCCCGCCCCCGAGCAGTACTTC | TRBV20-1 | . | many | TRBJ2-7
CASSSPLLLAGTDTQYF | TGTGCCAGCAGTTCTCCTCTGCTACTAGCGGGAACAGATACGCAGTATTTT | TRBV28 | TRBD2 | many | TRBJ2-3
CASRHKRDRNYQPQHF | TGTGCCAGCAGACACAAGAGAGACAGAAATTATCAGCCCCAGCATTTT | TRBV28 | . | many | TRBJ1-5
CAISTSGSSYEQYF | TGTGCCATCAGCACGAGCGGGAGCTCCTACGAGCAGTACTTC | TRBV10-3 | TRBD2 | few | TRBJ2-7
CASSTGKLLGPNTGELFF | TGTGCCAGCAGTACGGGAAAATTATTGGGACCGAACACCGGGGAGCTGTTTTTT | TRBV6-2/TRBV6-3 | . | medium-sized | TRBJ2-2
CASSLSGTRPYEQYF | TGTGCCAGCAGTCTCTCAGGGACACGGCCCTACGAGCAGTACTTC | TRBV27 | . | . | TRBJ2-7
CASSPATFKWNTEAFF | TGTGCCAGCAGCCCAGCCACGTTCAAGTGGAACACTGAAGCTTTCTTT | TRBV28 | . | medium-sized | TRBJ1-1
CASTPPQGFGDQPQHF | TGTGCCAGCACCCCCCCTCAGGGGTTTGGGGATCAGCCCCAGCATTTT | TRBV28 | . | . | TRBJ1-5
CSATTLLNADNEQFF | TGCAGTGCTACCACACTGTTGAACGCGGATAATGAGCAGTTCTTC | TRBV20-1 | . | . | TRBJ2-1
CSARDQGGGQYF | TGCAGTGCTAGAGATCAGGGCGGGGGGCAGTACTTC | TRBV20-1 | TRBD2 | . | TRBJ2-7
CASRIDGGSYNEQFF | TGTGCCAGCAGGATCGACGGCGGCTCCTACAATGAGCAGTTCTTC | TRBV28 | . | few | TRBJ2-1
CASSPRWDGRDEQFF | TGTGCCAGCAGTCCTAGGTGGGACGGCCGAGATGAGCAGTTCTTC | TRBV7-2 | . | many | TRBJ2-1